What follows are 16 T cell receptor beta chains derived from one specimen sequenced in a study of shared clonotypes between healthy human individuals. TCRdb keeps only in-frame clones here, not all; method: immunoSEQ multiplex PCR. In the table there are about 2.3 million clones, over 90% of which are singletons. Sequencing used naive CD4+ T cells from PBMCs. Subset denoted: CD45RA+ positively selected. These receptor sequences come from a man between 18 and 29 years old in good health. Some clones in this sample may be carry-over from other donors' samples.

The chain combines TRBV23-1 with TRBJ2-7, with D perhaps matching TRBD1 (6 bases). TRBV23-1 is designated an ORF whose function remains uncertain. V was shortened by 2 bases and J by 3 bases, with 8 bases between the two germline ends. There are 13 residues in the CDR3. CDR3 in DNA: TGCGCCAGCAGTCAAGGACAGCTCTACGAGCAGTACTTC. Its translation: CASSQGQLYEQYF.

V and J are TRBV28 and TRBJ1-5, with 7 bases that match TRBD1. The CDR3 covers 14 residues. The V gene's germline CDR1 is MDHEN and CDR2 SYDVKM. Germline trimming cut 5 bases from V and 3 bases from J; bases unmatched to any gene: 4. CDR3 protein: CASSGDSVNQPQHF. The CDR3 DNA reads TGTGCCAGCAGTGGGGACAGCGTCAATCAGCCCCAGCATTTT.

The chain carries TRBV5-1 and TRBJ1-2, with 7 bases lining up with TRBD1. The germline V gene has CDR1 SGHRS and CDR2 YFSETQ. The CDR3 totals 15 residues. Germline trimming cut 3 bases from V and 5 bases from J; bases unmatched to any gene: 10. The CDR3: CASSSSGRGLYGYTF. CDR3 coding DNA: TGCGCCAGCAGCTCGAGCGGGAGGGGGCTGTATGGCTACACCTTC.

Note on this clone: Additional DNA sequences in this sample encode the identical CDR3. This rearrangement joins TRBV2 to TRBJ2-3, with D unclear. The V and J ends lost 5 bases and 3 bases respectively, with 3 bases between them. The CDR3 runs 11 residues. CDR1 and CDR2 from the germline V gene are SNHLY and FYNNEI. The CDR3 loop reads CASSLTDTQYF. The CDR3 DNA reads TGTGCCAGCAGTTTAACAGATACGCAGTATTTT. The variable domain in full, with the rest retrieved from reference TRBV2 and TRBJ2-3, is EPEVTQTPSHQVTQMGQEVILRCVPISNHLYFYWYRQILGQKVEFLVSFYNNEISEKSEIFDDQFSVERPDGSNFTLKIRSTKLEDSAMYFCASSLTDTQYFGPGTRLTVL.

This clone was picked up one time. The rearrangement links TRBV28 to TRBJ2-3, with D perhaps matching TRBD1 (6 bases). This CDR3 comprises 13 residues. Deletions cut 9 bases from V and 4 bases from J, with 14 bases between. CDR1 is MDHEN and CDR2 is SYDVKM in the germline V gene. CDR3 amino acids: CASTTGLADTQYF. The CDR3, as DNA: TGTGCCAGTACAACAGGGTTGGCAGATACGCAGTATTTT.

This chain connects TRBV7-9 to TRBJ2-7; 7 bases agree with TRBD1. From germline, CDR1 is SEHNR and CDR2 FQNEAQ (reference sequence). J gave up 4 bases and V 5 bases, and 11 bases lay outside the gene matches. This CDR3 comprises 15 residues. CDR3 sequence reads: CASSPDRDSGYEQYF. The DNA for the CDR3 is TGTGCCAGCAGCCCCGACAGGGACAGTGGGTACGAGCAGTACTTC. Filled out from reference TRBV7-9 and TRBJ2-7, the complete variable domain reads DTGVSQNPRHKITKRGQNVTFRCDPISEHNRLYWYRQTLGQGPEFLTYFQNEAQLEKSRLLSDRFSAERPKGSFSTLEIQRTEQGDSAMYLCASSPDRDSGYEQYFGPGTRLTVT.

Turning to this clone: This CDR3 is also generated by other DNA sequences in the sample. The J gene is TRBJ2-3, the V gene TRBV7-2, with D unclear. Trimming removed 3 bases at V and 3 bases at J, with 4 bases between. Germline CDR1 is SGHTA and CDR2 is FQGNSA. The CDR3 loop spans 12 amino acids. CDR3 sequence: CASSFITDTQYF. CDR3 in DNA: TGTGCCAGCAGCTTTATTACAGATACGCAGTATTTT.

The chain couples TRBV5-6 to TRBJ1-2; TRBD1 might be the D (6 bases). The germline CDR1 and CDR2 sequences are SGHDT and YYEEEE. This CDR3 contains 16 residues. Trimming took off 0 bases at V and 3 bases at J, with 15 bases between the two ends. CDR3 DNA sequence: TGTGCCAGCAGCTTGGTCCGGGGGGCGCGGGACTATGGCTACACCTTC. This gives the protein CASSLVRGARDYGYTF. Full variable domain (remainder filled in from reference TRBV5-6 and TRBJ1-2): DAGVTQSPTHLIKTRGQQVTLRCSPKSGHDTVSWYQQALGQGPQFIFQYYEEEERQRGNFPDRFSGHQFPNYSSELNVNALLLGDSALYLCASSLVRGARDYGYTFGSGTRLTVV.

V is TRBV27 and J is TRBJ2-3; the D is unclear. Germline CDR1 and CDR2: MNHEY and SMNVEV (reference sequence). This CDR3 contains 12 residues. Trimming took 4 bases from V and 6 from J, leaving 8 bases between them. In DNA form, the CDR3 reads TGTGCCAGCAGTTCCCTCGTGGATACGCAGTATTTT. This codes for CASSSLVDTQYF.

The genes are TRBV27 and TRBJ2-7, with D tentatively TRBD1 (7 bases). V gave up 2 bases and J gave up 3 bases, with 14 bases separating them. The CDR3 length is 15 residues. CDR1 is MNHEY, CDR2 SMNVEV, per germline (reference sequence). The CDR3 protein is CASSLGGRGDYEQYF. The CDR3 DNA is TGTGCCAGCAGTTTAGGTGGCAGGGGGGACTACGAGCAGTACTTC.

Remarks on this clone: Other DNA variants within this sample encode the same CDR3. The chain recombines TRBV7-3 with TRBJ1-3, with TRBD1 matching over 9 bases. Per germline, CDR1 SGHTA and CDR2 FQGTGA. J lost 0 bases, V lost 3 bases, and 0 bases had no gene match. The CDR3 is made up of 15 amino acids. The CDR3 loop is CASSLDRGSGNTIYF. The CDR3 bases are TGTGCCAGCAGCTTGGACAGGGGCTCTGGAAACACCATATATTTT.

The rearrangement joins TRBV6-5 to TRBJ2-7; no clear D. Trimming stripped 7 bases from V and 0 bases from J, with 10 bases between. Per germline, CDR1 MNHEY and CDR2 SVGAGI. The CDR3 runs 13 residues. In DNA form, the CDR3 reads TGTGCCAGCACCGCCCCCGGCTCCTACGAGCAGTACTTC. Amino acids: CASTAPGSYEQYF.

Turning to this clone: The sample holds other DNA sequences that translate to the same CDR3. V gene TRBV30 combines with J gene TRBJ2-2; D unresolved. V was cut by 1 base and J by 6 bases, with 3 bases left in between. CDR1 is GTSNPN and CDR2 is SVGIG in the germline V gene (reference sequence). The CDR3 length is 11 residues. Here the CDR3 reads CAWSGAGELFF. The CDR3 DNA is TGTGCCTGGAGTGGGGCCGGGGAGCTGTTTTTT.

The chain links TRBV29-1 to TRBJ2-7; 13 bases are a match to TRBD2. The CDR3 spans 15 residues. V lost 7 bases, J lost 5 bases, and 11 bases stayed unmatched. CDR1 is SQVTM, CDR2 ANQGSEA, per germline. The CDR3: CSAKNSGLAGDEQYF. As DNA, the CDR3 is TGCAGCGCCAAGAACTCTGGACTAGCGGGAGACGAGCAGTACTTC.

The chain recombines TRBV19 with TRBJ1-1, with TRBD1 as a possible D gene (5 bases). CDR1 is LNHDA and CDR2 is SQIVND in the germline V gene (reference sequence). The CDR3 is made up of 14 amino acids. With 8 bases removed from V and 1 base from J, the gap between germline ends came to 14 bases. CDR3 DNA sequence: TGTGCCAGTGATCAGGGTGGTGGGAACACTGAAGCTTTCTTT. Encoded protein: CASDQGGGNTEAFF. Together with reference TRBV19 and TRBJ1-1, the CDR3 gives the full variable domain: DGGITQSPKYLFRKEGQNVTLSCEQNLNHDAMYWYRQDPGQGLRLIYYSQIVNDFQKGDIAEGYSVSREKKESFPLTVTSAQKNPTAFYLCASDQGGGNTEAFFGQGTRLTVV.

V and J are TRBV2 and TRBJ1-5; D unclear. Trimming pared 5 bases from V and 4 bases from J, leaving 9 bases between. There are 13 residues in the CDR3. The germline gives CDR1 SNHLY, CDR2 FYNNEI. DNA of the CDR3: TGTGCCAGCAGTCGCCAACGTAATCAGCCCCAGCATTTT. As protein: CASSRQRNQPQHF.